The clone carrying this T cell receptor beta chain appeared once. A much larger clone differs from this one at a single base, so this may be a read error. Other DNA sequences in the same sample also yield this CDR3. Trimming took 3 bases from V and 6 from J; bases not matched to a gene: 13. Germline CDR1 MRHNA, CDR2 SNTAGT. The length of the CDR3 is 17 residues. The data originate from a study of blood T cell repertoires in COVID-19. Study information: From the United States, Italy and Spain came samples of acute and convalescent COVID-19. PBMCs, B-cell-depleted T cells, or T cells were the source of the cDNA or gDNA that made up the material.

Per the original methods: Reference gene primer amplification in the assay estimated nucleated cell counts. Assay: immunoSEQ multiplex PCR; the TCRdb copy retains only in-frame clones and omits some. V and J calls and clone size follow that table, whereas D and trimming were derived from the DNA. The sample contains a few hundred thousand clones, about 79% of which appear only once. The source is a man aged 40-49 years who had recovered from COVID-19. The genes are TRBV6-4 and TRBJ2-1; 8 nucleotides line up with TRBD1. Specimen: peripheral blood. DNA for the CDR3: TGTGCCAGCAGTGATTGGACGGGACAGGCCCCACTCAATGAGCAGTTCTTC. It translates to CASSDWTGQAPLNEQFF.